This TCR beta chain came from a study of regulatory T cells in long-lasting Graves disease. Whole-study context: Antithyroid drugs had been given to newly diagnosed Graves' patients for under 3 months.

Germline V gene data show CDR1 as KGHSH and CDR2 as LQKENI. This CDR3 has 18 amino acids. Between the trimmed V and J ends, which lost 2 bases and 2 bases, there was a span of 22 bases. Time point reported: newly diagnosed GD, antithyroid drugs for less than 3 months. Construction of the TCR library relied on RNA isolated from PBMCs. American Thyroid Association guidelines were used to diagnose Graves' disease. According to the study, TCR beta libraries were built with iRepertoire HTBI primers and CDR3-region Arm-PCR. TCRdb passed the multiplex PCR reads through MiXCR, listing each CDR3 protein once. Of about 420,000 distinct CDR3 sequences listed, over 15% are singletons. There are a few counts of this clonotype. These data also formed part of another study, on T cells in Graves' hyperthyroidism and ophthalmopathy. Per that study: Most clonotypes that expanded in the thyroid above 0.001 also showed up in blood.

The chain employs TRBV18 and TRBJ2-7; D call uncertain. The sample was peripheral blood mononuclear cells (PBMCs), taken at new diagnosis, from a patient treated with antithyroid drugs. This sequence originates from a woman between 18 and 29 years old with Graves disease. The CDR3 DNA reads as TGTGCCAGCTCACCAATTCCCCCCTCACCCATCCCTCCCTACGAGCAGTACTTC. It is translated as CASSPIPPSPIPPYEQYF. Filled out from reference TRBV18 and TRBJ2-7, the complete variable domain reads NAGVMQNPRHLVRRRGQEARLRCSPMKGHSHVYWYRQLPEEGLKFMVYLQKENIIDESGMPKERFSAEFPKEGPSILRIQQVVRGDSAAYFCASSPIPPSPIPPYEQYFGPGTRLTVT.